This TCR beta chain came from a study of cytomegalovirus exposure and HLA in healthy donors. The overall study: Later analysis reported that the approximately 120 validation repertoires shared the platform of the approximately 670 first-cohort repertoires.

This CDR3 has 15 amino acids. Looked up from germline, CDR1 is SGHRS and CDR2 is YFSETQ. The ends were cut back, 3 bases at V and 4 bases at J, with 16 bases in the middle. Whole-study findings and limits: For cytomegalovirus status, the classifier reportedly gave diagnoses with high specificity and sensitivity. In a later analysis, first-cohort TCR clusters were found to tend to co-occur in the approximately 110 validation repertoires. The study listed under 200 cytomegalovirus-associated TCR beta chains.

For this clone: Its target is not known.

Data came from immunoSEQ multiplex PCR; TCRdb stores just in-frame clones and leaves some out. The repertoire has around 250,000 clones, roughly 88% of them found once; the top ten carry around 3.1%. The TCR comes from a woman aged 25-40 years in good health and CMV-seronegative. The sequencing input was PBMCs. The genes are TRBV5-1 and TRBJ1-2; D may be TRBD1 (6 bases). The CDR3 sequence is CASSWAGEPTYGYTF. CDR3 DNA: TGCGCCAGCAGCTGGGCAGGGGAGCCTACCTATGGCTACACCTTC.